This record covers a single T cell receptor beta chain. Among Cohort 3 donors, those recovered had two negative PCRs, clearance, or symptom resolution. In the original workflow: From reference gene primer amplification, estimates of nucleated cell counts were derived. Sequencing used immunoSEQ multiplex PCR; TCRdb keeps in-frame clones, though not all of them. The V and J calls and clone size were taken over from that table, and D and trimming were inferred from the DNA. The table shows 390,000 or so clones, with approximately 90% occurring only once. The data were taken from a study of blood T cell repertoires in COVID-19. Whole-study context: COVID-19 samples, acute and convalescent, were from the United States, Italy and Spain.

V lost 3 bases and J lost 4; bases outside the gene matches: 5. The CDR3 is 15 residues long. Germline CDR1 SGHRS, CDR2 YFSETQ. The chain employs TRBV5-1 and TRBJ2-1; 9 bases are shared with TRBD1. This clonotype was sampled from a woman in her 50s who had recovered from COVID-19. What was sequenced was PBMCs or T cells enriched from blood (not recorded which). The CDR3 DNA reads as TGCGCCAGCAGCTCCCCCGGGACAGGGTACAATGAGCAGTTCTTC. Protein sequence: CASSSPGTGYNEQFF.